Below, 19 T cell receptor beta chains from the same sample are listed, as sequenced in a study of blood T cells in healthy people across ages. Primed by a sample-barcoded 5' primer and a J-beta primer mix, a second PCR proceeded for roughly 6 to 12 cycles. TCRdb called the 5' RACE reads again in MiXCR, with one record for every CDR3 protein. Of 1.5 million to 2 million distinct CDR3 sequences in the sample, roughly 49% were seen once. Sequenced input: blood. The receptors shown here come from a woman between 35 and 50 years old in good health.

Here the CDR3 reads CASSLSDVNQPQHF. In nucleotides, the CDR3 is TGTGCCAGCAGTTTATCGGACGTCAATCAGCCCCAGCATTTT. The chain recombines TRBV28 with TRBJ1-5; no clear D gene. Germline V CDR1 and CDR2: MDHEN, SYDVKM. The CDR3 spans 14 residues. Trimming left V 1 base short and J 3 bases short, with 7 bases between. Filled out from reference TRBV28 and TRBJ1-5, the complete variable domain reads DVKVTQSSRYLVKRTGEKVFLECVQDMDHENMFWYRQDPGLGLRLIYFSYDVKMKEKGDIPEGYSVSREKKERFSLILESASTNQTSMYLCASSLSDVNQPQHFGDGTRLSIL.

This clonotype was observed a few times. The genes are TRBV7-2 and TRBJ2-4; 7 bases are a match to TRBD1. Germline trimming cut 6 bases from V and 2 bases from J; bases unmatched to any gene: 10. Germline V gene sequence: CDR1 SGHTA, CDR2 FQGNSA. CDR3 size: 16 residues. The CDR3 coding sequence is TGTGCCAGCAGTTCCCGACAGGGCGAGACCAAAAACATTCAGTACTTC. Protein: CASSSRQGETKNIQYF. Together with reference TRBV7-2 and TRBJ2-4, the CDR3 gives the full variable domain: GAGVSQSPSNKVTEKGKDVELRCDPISGHTALYWYRQSLGQGLEFLIYFQGNSAPDKSGLPSDRFSAERTGGSVSTLTIQRTQQEDSAVYLCASSSRQGETKNIQYFGAGTRLSVL.

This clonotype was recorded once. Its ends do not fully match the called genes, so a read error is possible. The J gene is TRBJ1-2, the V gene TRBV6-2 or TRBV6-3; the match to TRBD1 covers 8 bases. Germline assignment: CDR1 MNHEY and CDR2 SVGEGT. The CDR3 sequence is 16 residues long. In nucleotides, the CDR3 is TGTGCCAGCAGACCGGGACAGGCTGGAGCTAACGATGGCCACACCTTC. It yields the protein CASRPGQAGANDGHTF.

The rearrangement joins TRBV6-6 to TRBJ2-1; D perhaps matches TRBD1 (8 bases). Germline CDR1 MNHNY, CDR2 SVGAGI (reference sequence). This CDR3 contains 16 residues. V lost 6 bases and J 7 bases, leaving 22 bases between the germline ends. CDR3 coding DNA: TGTGCCAGCAGCCCCACCGGACAGGGCGGGGGAAATGAGCAGTTCTTC. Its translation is CASSPTGQGGGNEQFF.

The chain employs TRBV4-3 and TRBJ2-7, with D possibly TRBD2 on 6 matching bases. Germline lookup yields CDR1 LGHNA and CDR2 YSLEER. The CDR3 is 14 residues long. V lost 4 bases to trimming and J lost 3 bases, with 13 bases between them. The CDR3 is CASSPVRAGYEQYF. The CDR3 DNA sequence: TGCGCCAGCAGCCCCGTAAGAGCGGGCTACGAGCAGTACTTC.

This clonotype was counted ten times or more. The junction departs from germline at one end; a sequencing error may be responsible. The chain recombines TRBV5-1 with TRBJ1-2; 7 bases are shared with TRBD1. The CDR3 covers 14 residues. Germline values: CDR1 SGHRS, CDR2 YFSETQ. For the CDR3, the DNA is TGTGCCAGCAGCTTGGAGGGGGCGAACTATGGCTACACCTTC. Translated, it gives CASSLEGANYGYTF.

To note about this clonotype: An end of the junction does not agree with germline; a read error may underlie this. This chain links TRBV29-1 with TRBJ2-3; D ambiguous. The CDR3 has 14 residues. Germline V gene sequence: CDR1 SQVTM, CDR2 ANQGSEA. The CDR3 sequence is CSVTGRASTDTQYF. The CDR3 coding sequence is TGCAGCGTTACTGGACGCGCAAGCACGGATACGCAGTATTTT.

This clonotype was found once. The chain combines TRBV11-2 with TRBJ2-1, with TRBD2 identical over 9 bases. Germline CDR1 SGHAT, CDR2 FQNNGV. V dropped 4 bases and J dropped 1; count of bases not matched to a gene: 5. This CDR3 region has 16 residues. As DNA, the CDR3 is TGTGCCAGCAGCTACGCGGGGGGGTATTCCTACAATGAGCAGTTCTTC. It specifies CASSYAGGYSYNEQFF.

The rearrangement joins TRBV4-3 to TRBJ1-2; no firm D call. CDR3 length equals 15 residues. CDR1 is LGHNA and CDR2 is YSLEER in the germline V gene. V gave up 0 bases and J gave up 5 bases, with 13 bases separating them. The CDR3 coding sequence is TGCGCCAGCAGCCAAGATGCCAGGTCATTATATGGCTACACCTTC. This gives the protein CASSQDARSLYGYTF.

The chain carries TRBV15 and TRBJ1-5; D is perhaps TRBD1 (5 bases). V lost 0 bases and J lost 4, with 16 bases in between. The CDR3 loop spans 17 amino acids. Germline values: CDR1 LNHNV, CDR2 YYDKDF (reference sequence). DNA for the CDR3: TGTGCCACCAGCAGAGATGGTCCTCCCGGGGCAAATCAGCCCCAGCATTTT. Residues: CATSRDGPPGANQPQHF.

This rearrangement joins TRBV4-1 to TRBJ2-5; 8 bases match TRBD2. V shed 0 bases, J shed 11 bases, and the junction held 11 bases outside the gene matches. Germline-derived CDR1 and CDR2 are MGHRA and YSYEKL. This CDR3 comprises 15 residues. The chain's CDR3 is CASSQDPGGARSQYF. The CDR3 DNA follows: TGCGCCAGCAGCCAAGATCCCGGGGGGGCCCGAAGTCAGTACTTC.

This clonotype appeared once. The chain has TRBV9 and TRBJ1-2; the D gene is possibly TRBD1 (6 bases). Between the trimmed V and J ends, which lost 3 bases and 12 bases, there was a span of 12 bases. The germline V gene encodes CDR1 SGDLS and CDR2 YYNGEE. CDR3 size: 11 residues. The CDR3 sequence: CASSGQGRDTF. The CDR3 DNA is TGTGCCAGCAGCGGCCAGGGGCGGGACACCTTC. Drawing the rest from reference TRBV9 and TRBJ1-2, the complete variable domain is DSGVTQTPKHLITATGQRVTLRCSPRSGDLSVYWYQQSLDQGLQFLIQYYNGEERAKGNILERFSAQQFPDLHSELNLSSLELGDSALYFCASSGQGRDTFGSGTRLTVV.

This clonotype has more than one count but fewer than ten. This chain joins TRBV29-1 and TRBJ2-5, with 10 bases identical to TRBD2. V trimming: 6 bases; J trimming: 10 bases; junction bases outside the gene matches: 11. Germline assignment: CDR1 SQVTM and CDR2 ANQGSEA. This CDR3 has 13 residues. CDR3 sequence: CSVDLAGVRGQYF. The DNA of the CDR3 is TGCAGCGTGGATCTAGCGGGGGTACGCGGCCAGTACTTC.

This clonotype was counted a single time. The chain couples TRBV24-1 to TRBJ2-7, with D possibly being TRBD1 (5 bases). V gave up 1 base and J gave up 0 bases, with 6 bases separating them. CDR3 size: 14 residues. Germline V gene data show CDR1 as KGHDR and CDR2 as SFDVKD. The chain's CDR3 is CATSDFDSSYEQYF. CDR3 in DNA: TGTGCCACCAGTGATTTTGACAGCTCCTACGAGCAGTACTTC.

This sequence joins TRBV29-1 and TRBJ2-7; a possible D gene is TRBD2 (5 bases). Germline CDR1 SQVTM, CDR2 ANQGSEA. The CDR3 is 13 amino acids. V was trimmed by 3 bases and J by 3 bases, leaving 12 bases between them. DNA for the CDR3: TGCAGCGTTGAGTACCTCCGGGGCTACGAGCAGTACTTC. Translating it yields CSVEYLRGYEQYF.

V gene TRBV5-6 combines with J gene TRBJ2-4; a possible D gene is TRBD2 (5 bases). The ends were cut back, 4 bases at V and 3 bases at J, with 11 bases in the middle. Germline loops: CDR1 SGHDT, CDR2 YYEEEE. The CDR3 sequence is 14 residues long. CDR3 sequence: CASSVRADKNIQYF. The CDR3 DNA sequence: TGTGCCAGCAGCGTGCGGGCAGACAAAAACATTCAGTACTTC.

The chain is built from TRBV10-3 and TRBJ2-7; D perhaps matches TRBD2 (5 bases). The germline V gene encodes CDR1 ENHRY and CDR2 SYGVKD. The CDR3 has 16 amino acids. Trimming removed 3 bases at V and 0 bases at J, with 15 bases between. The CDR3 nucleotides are TGTGCCATCAGTGATCCCGACTACCCCAGCTCCTACGAGCAGTACTTC. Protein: CAISDPDYPSSYEQYF.

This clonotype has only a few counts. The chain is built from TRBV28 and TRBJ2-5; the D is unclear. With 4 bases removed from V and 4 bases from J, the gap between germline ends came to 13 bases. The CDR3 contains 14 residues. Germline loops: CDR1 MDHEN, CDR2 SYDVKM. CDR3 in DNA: TGTGCCAGCAGTTCCCAGACTCCTCCAGAGACCCAGTACTTC. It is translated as CASSSQTPPETQYF. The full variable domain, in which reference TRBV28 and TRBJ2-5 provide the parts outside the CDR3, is DVKVTQSSRYLVKRTGEKVFLECVQDMDHENMFWYRQDPGLGLRLIYFSYDVKMKEKGDIPEGYSVSREKKERFSLILESASTNQTSMYLCASSSQTPPETQYFGPGTRLLVL.

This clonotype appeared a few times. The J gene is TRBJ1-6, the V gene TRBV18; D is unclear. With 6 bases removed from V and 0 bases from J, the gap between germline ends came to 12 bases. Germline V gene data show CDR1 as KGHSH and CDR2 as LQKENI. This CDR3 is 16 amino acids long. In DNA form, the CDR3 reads TGTGCCAGCTCCGAGGTAATCAGCTCCTATAATTCACCCCTCCACTTT. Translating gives CASSEVISSYNSPLHF. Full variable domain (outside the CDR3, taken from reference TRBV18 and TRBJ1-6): NAGVMQNPRHLVRRRGQEARLRCSPMKGHSHVYWYRQLPEEGLKFMVYLQKENIIDESGMPKERFSAEFPKEGPSILRIQQVVRGDSAAYFCASSEVISSYNSPLHFGNGTRLTVT.